Following are 26 T cell receptor beta chains from one sample sequenced in a study of T cell repertoires in cytomegalovirus infection. TCRdb ran MiXCR on the reads and lists one entry per CDR3 protein. This table holds about 680,000 distinct CDR3 sequences, 20% to 25% found once. The sample taken for sequencing was CD8+ T cells from PBMCs. Receptors originate from a human donor in good health (CMV status not recorded). Some clones in this sample may be carry-over from other donors' samples.

In its sample, this clonotype was seen a few times. The chain employs TRBV27 and TRBJ1-1, with TRBD1 matching over 7 bases. Losses at the gene ends were 7 bases for V and 3 bases for J; bases not matched to a gene: 5. Germline V gene sequence: CDR1 MNHEY, CDR2 SMNVEV (reference sequence). CDR3 length equals 13 residues. As DNA, the CDR3 is TGTGCCAGCACCCCAGGGGGTGACACTGAAGCTTTCTTT. Its protein is CASTPGGDTEAFF.

This clonotype was seen many times. The gene calls are TRBV7-9 and TRBJ2-7, with D unresolved. V shed 1 base and J shed 6 bases, with 7 bases lying between them. The CDR3 has 12 residues. The germline V gene encodes CDR1 SEHNR and CDR2 FQNEAQ (reference sequence). The CDR3 DNA follows: TGTGCCAGCAGCTTAGGGATAGGCGAGCAGTACTTC. It translates to CASSLGIGEQYF.

Note on this clonotype: A much larger clone lies one base from this, so it may be a read error. CDR3 coding DNA: TGTGCCAGCAGTTCCCACCTTGTCTACCTTGAAGAGACCCAGTACTTC. Translated, it gives CASSSHLVYLEETQYF. This sequence joins TRBV12-3 or TRBV12-4 and TRBJ2-5; the D is unclear. Trimming pared 4 bases from V and 3 bases from J, leaving 18 bases between. This CDR3 has 16 residues.

The chain couples TRBV12-3 or TRBV12-4 to TRBJ2-3, with no clear D. This CDR3 contains 15 residues. Deletions cut 2 bases from V and 0 bases from J, with 9 bases between. The CDR3 loop is CASSLTSSSTDTQYF. In DNA, the CDR3 is TGTGCCAGCAGTTTAACCAGCAGTAGCACAGATACGCAGTATTTT.

This clonotype came up a few times. The chain couples TRBV27 to TRBJ1-1; unclear D gene. The CDR3 spans 10 residues. Trimming removed 10 bases from V and 7 bases from J, with 10 bases in between. Germline-derived CDR1 and CDR2 are MNHEY and SMNVEV (reference sequence). The DNA for the CDR3 is TGTGCCATCCCGTCGGTTGAAGCTTTCTTT. Translated, it gives CAIPSVEAFF.

This chain links TRBV2 with TRBJ2-2, with 8 bases matching TRBD2. CDR3 length: 15 residues. The V and J ends lost 7 bases and 4 bases, in that order; junction bases with no gene match: 8. CDR1 is SNHLY, CDR2 FYNNEI, per germline. CDR3 DNA: TGTGCCAGCACCGAGCTACTAGCGGCCACCGGGGAGCTGTTTTTT. Translating it yields CASTELLAATGELFF.

This clonotype was picked up a small number of times. V is TRBV9 and J is TRBJ2-1; TRBD1 matches at 9 bases. V gave up 3 bases and J gave up 4 bases; unmatched junction bases: 8. CDR1 and CDR2 (germline): SGDLS, YYNGEE. CDR3 length: 16 amino acids. The CDR3 DNA follows: TGTGCCAGCAGCGCCGCAACAGGGGGCTCTTACAATGAGCAGTTCTTC. Translating it yields CASSAATGGSYNEQFF.

The sample holds a few counts of this clonotype. The V gene is TRBV14, the J gene TRBJ2-5; TRBD1 might be the D (6 bases). Germline V lookup: CDR1 SGHDN, CDR2 FVKESK. The CDR3 has 15 residues. Trimming pared 1 base from V and 4 bases from J, leaving 13 bases between. The CDR3 sequence is CASSQATGRLETQYF. DNA for the CDR3: TGTGCCAGCAGCCAAGCGACAGGCAGACTAGAGACCCAGTACTTC.

The V and J genes are TRBV19 and TRBJ2-1; D gene ambiguous. In germline, CDR1 is LNHDA, CDR2 SQIVND (reference sequence). This CDR3 has 15 residues. Trimming removed 7 bases from V and 0 bases from J, with 13 bases in between. The CDR3 protein is CASKLLTGSYNEQFF. DNA for the CDR3: TGTGCCAGTAAGCTCCTCACCGGCTCCTACAATGAGCAGTTCTTC.

The chain employs TRBV20-1 and TRBJ1-1, with D tentatively TRBD1 (5 bases). The CDR3 has 14 residues. The germline V gene has CDR1 DFQATT and CDR2 SNEGSKA (reference sequence). Trimming removed 1 base at V and 4 bases at J, with 13 bases between. The CDR3 DNA reads as TGCAGTGCTAGAGGGGGACTGATGCGCACTGAAGCTTTCTTT. Its translation is CSARGGLMRTEAFF.

Concerning this clonotype itself: A much larger clone is a single base away; this may be a read error. The chain recombines TRBV28 with TRBJ1-2, with D uncertain. The CDR3 is made up of 13 amino acids. Per germline, CDR1 MDHEN and CDR2 SYDVKM. The CDR3 protein is CAISLQINYGYTF. CDR3 nucleotides: TGTGCCATCAGTTTACAGATAAACTATGGCTACACCTTC.

This chain links TRBV4-1 with TRBJ1-2, with D uncertain. The length of the CDR3 is 16 residues. V shed 1 base and J shed 4 bases, with 16 bases lying between them. Germline-derived CDR1 and CDR2 are MGHRA and YSYEKL. The CDR3 coding sequence is TGCGCCAGCAGCCAAGGAGGGCAGCCAGGACTCTATGGCTACACCTTC. This gives the protein CASSQGGQPGLYGYTF.

The chain is built from TRBV7-6 and TRBJ2-1, with D possibly called TRBD1 or TRBD2 (5 bases each). The CDR3 contains 15 residues. Looked up from germline, CDR1 is SGHVS and CDR2 is FNYEAQ. CDR3 nucleotides: TGTGTCTCGAGAAGGGACCCTAGCTCCTACAATGAGCAGTTCTTC. Amino acid sequence: CVSRRDPSSYNEQFF. Looking up the rest from reference TRBV7-6 and TRBJ2-1 gives the full variable domain: GAGVSQSPRYKVTKRGQDVALRCDPISGHVSLYWYRQALGQGPEFLTYFNYEAQQDKSGLPNDRFSAERPEGSISTLTIQRTEQRDSAMYRCVSRRDPSSYNEQFFGPGTRLTVL.

This rearrangement joins TRBV9 to TRBJ2-1, with D perhaps given as TRBD1 or TRBD2 (5 bases each). The CDR3 covers 16 residues. Germline CDR1 reads SGDLS; CDR2 reads YYNGEE. Trimming pared 4 bases from V and 4 bases from J, leaving 18 bases between. CDR3 DNA sequence: TGTGCCAGCAGCATCGGGGTAGGGGCCGTATACAATGAGCAGTTCTTC. Encoded protein: CASSIGVGAVYNEQFF. Complete variable domain (other parts from reference TRBV9 and TRBJ2-1): DSGVTQTPKHLITATGQRVTLRCSPRSGDLSVYWYQQSLDQGLQFLIQYYNGEERAKGNILERFSAQQFPDLHSELNLSSLELGDSALYFCASSIGVGAVYNEQFFGPGTRLTVL.

There are many counts of this clonotype. The chain carries TRBV7-9 and TRBJ2-7, with D perhaps given as TRBD1 or TRBD2 (5 bases each). Trimming took 0 bases from V and 2 from J, leaving 8 bases between them. Germline V gives CDR1 SEHNR, CDR2 FQNEAQ (reference sequence). CDR3 length equals 14 residues. The CDR3 nucleotides are TGTGCCAGCAGCTTAGCGGGACGGCCCTACGAGCAGTACTTC. It translates to CASSLAGRPYEQYF.

The CDR3 region has the DNA TGCAGCGGGAGCCGGGACAGCTATGGCTACACCTTC. It encodes CSGSRDSYGYTF. J is TRBJ1-2 and V is TRBV29-1, with 7 bases lining up with TRBD1. Germline CDR1 and CDR2: SQVTM and ANQGSEA. Losses at the gene ends were 7 bases for V and 4 bases for J; bases not matched to a gene: 6. The CDR3 covers 12 residues. Full variable domain (remainder filled in from reference TRBV29-1 and TRBJ1-2): SAVISQKPSRDICQRGTSLTIQCQVDSQVTMMFWYRQQPGQSLTLIATANQGSEATYESGFVIDKFPISRPNLTFSTLTVSNMSPEDSSIYLCSGSRDSYGYTFGSGTRLTVV.

This clonotype has just a few counts. V usage is TRBV5-4 and J usage is TRBJ2-5; 7 nucleotides match TRBD2. The V gene's germline CDR1 is SGHNT and CDR2 YYREEE (reference sequence). CDR3 length: 15 residues. V was clipped by 0 bases and J by 7 bases; unmatched bases: 9. The CDR3 DNA sequence: TGTGCCAGCAGCTTGGAGGAGGCGGGGGAATTGACCCAGTACTTC. It yields the protein CASSLEEAGELTQYF.

This clonotype was found many times. V usage is TRBV7-9 and J usage is TRBJ1-1, with 8 bases aligning to TRBD1. CDR1 and CDR2 from the germline V gene are SEHNR and FQNEAQ (reference sequence). The CDR3 totals 17 residues. Trimming at V came to 3 bases and at J to 5 bases, leaving 14 bases not matched to a gene. DNA of the CDR3: TGTGCCAGCAGCTTTACCCCGGTCCAGGGGGCAGGGACTGAAGCTTTCTTT. Translating gives CASSFTPVQGAGTEAFF.

In its sample, this clonotype was seen many times. V gene TRBV6-5 combines with J gene TRBJ2-3; D not certain. V dropped 6 bases and J dropped 0 bases, with 16 bases sitting between them. CDR1 is MNHEY, CDR2 SVGAGI, per germline. CDR3 length: 16 amino acids. The DNA for the CDR3 is TGTGCCAGCAGCACCCTTTGGGGTGCTAGCACAGATACGCAGTATTTT. Its protein product is CASSTLWGASTDTQYF.

This clonotype was seen only a few times. CDR3 in amino acids: CASSIYGREETQYF. DNA of the CDR3: TGTGCCAGTAGTATATATGGCAGGGAAGAGACCCAGTACTTC. The chain employs TRBV19 and TRBJ2-5, with D perhaps matching TRBD1 (5 bases). Per germline, CDR1 LNHDA and CDR2 SQIVND (reference sequence). The CDR3 has 14 amino acids. Trimming shortened V by 2 bases and J by 3 bases, and 10 bases separated the two germline ends. Complete variable domain (other parts from reference TRBV19 and TRBJ2-5): DGGITQSPKYLFRKEGQNVTLSCEQNLNHDAMYWYRQDPGQGLRLIYYSQIVNDFQKGDIAEGYSVSREKKESFPLTVTSAQKNPTAFYLCASSIYGREETQYFGPGTRLLVL.

This clonotype was picked up a small number of times. The rearrangement joins TRBV7-9 to TRBJ1-2; D possibly corresponds to TRBD1 (6 bases). V gave up 5 bases and J gave up 7 bases, with 14 bases separating them. Germline values: CDR1 SEHNR, CDR2 FQNEAQ (reference sequence). The CDR3 runs 13 residues. The CDR3 nucleotides read TGTGCCAGCAGCATGGACAGAGCGGGTGGCTACACCTTC. Protein product: CASSMDRAGGYTF.

The CDR3 spells CASSPLLAVTDTQYF. In DNA, the CDR3 is TGTGCCAGCAGCCCCCTACTAGCGGTCACAGATACGCAGTATTTT. V usage is TRBV11-2 and J usage is TRBJ2-3, with TRBD2 matching 8 bases. There are 15 residues in the CDR3. Germline trimming cut 5 bases from V and 2 bases from J; bases unmatched to any gene: 6. Germline V gene data show CDR1 as SGHAT and CDR2 as FQNNGV.

The chain uses TRBV20-1 and TRBJ1-1; unclear D gene. Trimming shortened V by 0 bases and J by 8 bases, and 4 bases separated the two germline ends. The V gene's germline CDR1 is DFQATT and CDR2 SNEGSKA (reference sequence). The CDR3 totals 10 residues. The CDR3 is CSAREREAFF. In nucleotides, the CDR3 is TGCAGTGCTAGAGAGAGGGAAGCTTTCTTT.

The sample holds a few counts of this clonotype. V and J are TRBV20-1 and TRBJ2-7, with D uncertain. The CDR3 has 16 residues. Germline V gene lookup returns CDR1 DFQATT and CDR2 SNEGSKA (reference sequence). Trimming removed 0 bases from V and 2 bases from J, with 17 bases in between. The CDR3, as DNA: TGCAGTGCTAGAGAGGGTGGGGTTGACCCAGCCTACGAGCAGTACTTC. It specifies CSAREGGVDPAYEQYF.

This clonotype was seen a handful of times. The chain links TRBV15 to TRBJ2-7; 10 bases map to TRBD1. There are 14 residues in the CDR3. J lost 5 bases, V lost 5 bases, and 6 bases had no gene match. In germline, CDR1 is LNHNV, CDR2 YYDKDF (reference sequence). In DNA, the CDR3 is TGTGCCACCAGCCGGGACAGGGGTTTGGACGAGCAGTACGTC. Amino acid sequence: CATSRDRGLDEQYV.

This chain connects TRBV5-1 to TRBJ2-5, with D hard to call. The germline V gene encodes CDR1 SGHRS and CDR2 YFSETQ. Trimming left V 4 bases short and J 7 bases short, with 11 bases between. The CDR3 sequence is 12 residues long. CDR3 sequence: CASSGGRMTQYF. CDR3 in DNA: TGCGCCAGCAGCGGCGGACGGATGACCCAGTACTTC.